The rows below give T cell receptor beta chains drawn from one sample of a study of T cell responses to AZD1222 COVID-19 vaccine. Using immunoSEQ multiplex PCR, the repertoire was profiled, and TCRdb retains in-frame clones only, with some absent. The table lists 250,000 to 300,000 clones, 94% of them singletons, with roughly 0.6% in the top ten. The sequenced sample was peripheral blood, obtained 28 days after the second AZD1222 dose. The receptor set was obtained from an adult who received the AZD1222 COVID-19 vaccine. CDR3s include the opening cysteine and the closing phenylalanine or tryptophan. D genes are given only for firm matches.

v_gene: TRBV2; j_gene: TRBJ2-3; d_gene: .; len: 14; CDR3aa: CASEWGTSTDTQYF
v_gene: TRBV7-2; j_gene: TRBJ2-1; d_gene: TRBD1; len: 12; CDR3aa: CASSKFDRDPFF
v_gene: TRBV4-2; j_gene: TRBJ2-7; d_gene: TRBD2; len: 16; CDR3aa: CASSQAPAGASYEQYF
v_gene: TRBV5-6; j_gene: TRBJ2-7; d_gene: TRBD2; len: 15; CDR3aa: CASSPGGAWGYEQYF
v_gene: TRBV9; j_gene: TRBJ1-3; d_gene: .; len: 14; CDR3aa: CASSVGGLGNTIYF
v_gene: TRBV5-1; j_gene: TRBJ2-7; d_gene: .; len: 14; CDR3aa: CASSLSQGWYEQYF
v_gene: TRBV9; j_gene: TRBJ2-3; d_gene: TRBD2; len: 19; CDR3aa: CASSTTGTRMVGSTDTQYF
v_gene: TRBV7-9; j_gene: TRBJ2-7; d_gene: TRBD1; len: 15; CDR3aa: CASSLRDRGGDEQYF
v_gene: TRBV6-5; j_gene: TRBJ2-2; d_gene: .; len: 15; CDR3aa: CASSSGQTNTGELFF
v_gene: TRBV28; j_gene: TRBJ2-7; d_gene: .; len: 12; CDR3aa: CASSRKGYEQYF
v_gene: TRBV6-5; j_gene: TRBJ2-2; d_gene: TRBD1; len: 15; CDR3aa: CASRGLGQITGELFF
v_gene: TRBV4-2; j_gene: TRBJ1-4; d_gene: .; len: 14; CDR3aa: CASSQGRGGEKLFF
v_gene: TRBV28; j_gene: TRBJ2-7; d_gene: .; len: 13; CDR3aa: CASSPRGSEEQYF
v_gene: TRBV28; j_gene: TRBJ2-7; d_gene: .; len: 13; CDR3aa: CASNPGQAYEQYF
v_gene: TRBV28; j_gene: TRBJ2-7; d_gene: .; len: 12; CDR3aa: CASSLGTYEQYF
v_gene: TRBV7-9; j_gene: TRBJ2-3; d_gene: .; len: 17; CDR3aa: CASSSHQGRRMLDTQYF
v_gene: TRBV7-8; j_gene: TRBJ2-1; d_gene: .; len: 12; CDR3aa: CASSLDAQPRFF
v_gene: TRBV12-3/TRBV12-4; j_gene: TRBJ1-1; d_gene: .; len: 13; CDR3aa: CASSFSQGTEAFF
v_gene: TRBV27; j_gene: TRBJ1-4; d_gene: TRBD1; len: 16; CDR3aa: CASSLTDRDRGEKLFF
v_gene: TRBV30; j_gene: TRBJ2-7; d_gene: .; len: 14; CDR3aa: CAWSNGGHLYEQYF
v_gene: TRBV7-9; j_gene: TRBJ1-1; d_gene: TRBD1; len: 13; CDR3aa: CASSLTGSTEAFF
v_gene: TRBV25-1; j_gene: TRBJ1-4; d_gene: TRBD1; len: 15; CDR3aa: CASSLRTGANEKLFF
v_gene: TRBV7-3; j_gene: TRBJ2-6; d_gene: TRBD2; len: 15; CDR3aa: CASSSRGSGANVLTF
v_gene: TRBV11-2; j_gene: TRBJ2-3; d_gene: .; len: 16; CDR3aa: CASSLDARTSTDTQYF
v_gene: TRBV6-4; j_gene: TRBJ1-2; d_gene: .; len: 11; CDR3aa: CASSDGRGHTF
v_gene: TRBV6-5; j_gene: TRBJ1-5; d_gene: .; len: 14; CDR3aa: CASRRHDSNQPQHF
v_gene: TRBV28; j_gene: TRBJ1-1; d_gene: .; len: 14; CDR3aa: CASRGTPLNTEAFF
v_gene: TRBV19; j_gene: TRBJ2-7; d_gene: TRBD2; len: 14; CDR3aa: CATIPSSGPYEQYF
v_gene: TRBV10-3; j_gene: TRBJ2-3; d_gene: .; len: 14; CDR3aa: CAIRGAREQDTQYF